These 15 T cell receptor beta chains were sequenced from one sample in a study of T cells in Graves' hyperthyroidism and ophthalmopathy. It was RNA transcripts that yielded the amplified TCR beta CDR3 regions. HTBI primers were the set used in a first-round RT-PCR of the TCR CDR3. TCRdb used MiXCR to reprocess the multiplex PCR reads, holding one entry per CDR3 protein. The data hold about 620,000 distinct CDR3 sequences, with around 16% observed a single time. The source material was blood. All receptors derive from a woman younger than 45 with Graves' hyperthyroidism.

This clonotype showed up many times. The chain combines TRBV12-3 or TRBV12-4 with TRBJ1-5, with D possibly being TRBD1 (5 bases). The V and J ends lost 5 bases and 6 bases respectively, with 17 bases between them. This CDR3 has 15 residues. In DNA, the CDR3 is TGTGCCAGCAGTCGCTTTGGGGGAAACGGTCAGCCCCAGCATTTT. It is translated as CASSRFGGNGQPQHF.

This clonotype was recorded at least ten times. V is TRBV12-3 or TRBV12-4 and J is TRBJ2-3; the D is unclear. Deletions cut 5 bases from V and 2 bases from J, with 11 bases between. This CDR3 is 14 amino acids long. The CDR3 DNA follows: TGTGCCAGCAGTCCCGACACATACACAGATACGCAGTATTTT. Its translation is CASSPDTYTDTQYF.

The sample holds many counts of this clonotype. The chain uses TRBV28 and TRBJ2-4; D may match TRBD1 or TRBD2 (5 bases each). This CDR3 is built from 17 residues. The germline V gene has CDR1 MDHEN and CDR2 SYDVKM. The V end was cut by 8 bases, the J end by 5 bases, with 25 bases between. The CDR3 here is CASLKLGPGQDQNIQYF. CDR3 coding DNA: TGTGCCAGCCTAAAACTGGGACCGGGCCAGGACCAAAACATTCAGTACTTC.

This clonotype was seen at least ten times. This chain connects TRBV29-1 to TRBJ2-7, with 7 bases lining up with TRBD1. There are 12 residues in the CDR3. CDR1 and CDR2 from the germline V gene are SQVTM and ANQGSEA. The V gene end was trimmed by 8 bases and the J gene end by 5 bases; junction bases not matched to a gene: 9. CDR3 coding DNA: TGCAGCACAAGACAGGGAGACCACGAGCAGTACTTC. Its translation: CSTRQGDHEQYF.

This clonotype has more than one count but fewer than ten. The CDR3 sequence: CASSLFLGTLSYNEQFF. CDR3 nucleotides: TGTGCCAGCAGTTTATTCTTAGGGACACTCTCCTACAATGAGCAGTTCTTC. This chain uses TRBV12-3 or TRBV12-4 with TRBJ2-1; maybe TRBD1 (6 bases). Trimming removed 2 bases at V and 0 bases at J, with 14 bases between. This CDR3 comprises 17 residues.

Only a few counts were recorded for this clonotype. J is TRBJ2-7 and V is TRBV13, with 11 bases aligning to TRBD2. The germline V gene encodes CDR1 PRHDT and CDR2 FYEKMQ (reference sequence). This CDR3 is 14 amino acids long. The V segment lost 1 base and the J segment 6 bases; nucleotides outside the gene matches: 2. The CDR3 coding sequence is TGTGCCAGCAGCTTAGAGCTAGCGGGAGGCGAGCAGTACTTC. This sequence encodes CASSLELAGGEQYF.

The rearrangement joins TRBV11-3 to TRBJ2-1, with 8 nucleotides matching TRBD2. The CDR3 is 15 residues long. Losses at the gene ends were 2 bases for V and 8 bases for J; bases not matched to a gene: 8. CDR1 and CDR2 from the germline V gene are SGHNT and YENEEA. The CDR3 loop reads CASSLRSSGIDEQFF. Written as DNA, the CDR3 is TGTGCCAGCAGCTTACGGAGTAGCGGGATCGATGAGCAGTTCTTC.

At least ten counts were recorded for this clonotype. The chain links TRBV6-1 to TRBJ2-7, with 8 positions matching TRBD2. Trimming cost V 6 bases and J 0 bases; bases outside gene matches: 13. The CDR3 is made up of 17 amino acids. In germline, CDR1 is MNHNS, CDR2 SASEGT. The CDR3 spells CASSLTSGTSSSYEQYF. The DNA for the CDR3 is TGTGCCAGCAGCTTGACTTCCGGGACTAGTAGCTCCTACGAGCAGTACTTC.

The chain is built from TRBV29-1 and TRBJ2-7; TRBD1 or TRBD2 may be the D gene (5 bases each). The CDR3 covers 15 residues. V was trimmed by 6 bases and J by 4 bases, leaving 22 bases between them. Germline CDR1 SQVTM, CDR2 ANQGSEA. CDR3 protein: CSVLVPGPSTYEQYF. CDR3 in DNA: TGCAGCGTCCTCGTGCCGGGACCGTCTACTTACGAGCAGTACTTC.

The genes are TRBV15 and TRBJ2-7; 11 positions agree with TRBD1. J gave up 3 bases and V 5 bases, and 30 bases lay outside the gene matches. This CDR3 is 23 amino acids long. The germline V gene has CDR1 LNHNV and CDR2 YYDKDF (reference sequence). The CDR3 region is CATSEYTFNGDRGNRDKNYEQYF. Here the CDR3 DNA reads TGTGCCACCAGCGAGTATACCTTCAACGGGGACAGGGGGAACAGAGACAAAAACTACGAGCAGTACTTC. Using reference TRBV15 and TRBJ2-7 for the parts outside the CDR3, the full variable domain is DAMVIQNPRYQVTQFGKPVTLSCSQTLNHNVMYWYQQKSSQAPKLLFHYYDKDFNNEADTPDNFQSRRPNTSFCFLDIRSPGLGDTAMYLCATSEYTFNGDRGNRDKNYEQYFGPGTRLTVT.

This clonotype was seen at least ten times. This sequence joins TRBV14 and TRBJ2-1; 8 nucleotides agree with TRBD2. The CDR3 extends over 16 amino acids. Germline V gene sequence: CDR1 SGHDN, CDR2 FVKESK. V lost 3 bases and J lost 8; bases outside the gene matches: 12. The CDR3 coding sequence is TGTGCCAGCAGCCACTTAGCGGGATCACTTTACGATGAGCAGTTCTTC. It specifies CASSHLAGSLYDEQFF.

This clonotype was seen many times. The V and J genes are TRBV6-1 and TRBJ2-7; the match to TRBD1 covers 7 bases. With V trimmed by 5 bases and J by 4 bases, 11 bases remained unmatched. The germline gives CDR1 MNHNS, CDR2 SASEGT. This CDR3 is built from 15 residues. CDR3 nucleotide sequence: TGTGCCAGCAGTCGGGACAGAAAGGTTAAATACGAGCAGTACTTC. It specifies CASSRDRKVKYEQYF.

This clonotype was seen ten or more times. The CDR3 is CASRLTVNTGELFF. The CDR3 nucleotides are TGTGCCAGCAGACTAACAGTAAACACCGGGGAGCTGTTTTTT. This chain links TRBV12-3 or TRBV12-4 with TRBJ2-2; no reliable D call. V shed 6 bases and J shed 2 bases, with 10 bases lying between them. The length of the CDR3 is 14 residues.

Ten or more counts support this clonotype. This chain connects TRBV7-2 to TRBJ2-2; 8 positions agree with TRBD1. Trimming removed 5 bases from V and 6 bases from J; junction bases left unmatched: 11. Germline loops: CDR1 SGHTA, CDR2 FQGNSA. The length of the CDR3 is 16 residues. CDR3 region: CASSGTGGRFSGELFF. The CDR3 DNA sequence: TGTGCCAGCAGCGGTACAGGGGGTAGGTTTTCCGGGGAGCTGTTTTTT.

This clonotype appeared many times. The chain has TRBV7-2 and TRBJ2-2; 9 bases line up with TRBD2. Germline V gene data show CDR1 as SGHTA and CDR2 as FQGNSA. CDR3 length equals 16 residues. V shed 7 bases and J 0 bases; nucleotides not matched to a gene: 6. Written as DNA, the CDR3 is TGTGCCAGCACCAAGTTAGCGGGAGCGAACACCGGGGAGCTGTTTTTT. It is translated as CASTKLAGANTGELFF.